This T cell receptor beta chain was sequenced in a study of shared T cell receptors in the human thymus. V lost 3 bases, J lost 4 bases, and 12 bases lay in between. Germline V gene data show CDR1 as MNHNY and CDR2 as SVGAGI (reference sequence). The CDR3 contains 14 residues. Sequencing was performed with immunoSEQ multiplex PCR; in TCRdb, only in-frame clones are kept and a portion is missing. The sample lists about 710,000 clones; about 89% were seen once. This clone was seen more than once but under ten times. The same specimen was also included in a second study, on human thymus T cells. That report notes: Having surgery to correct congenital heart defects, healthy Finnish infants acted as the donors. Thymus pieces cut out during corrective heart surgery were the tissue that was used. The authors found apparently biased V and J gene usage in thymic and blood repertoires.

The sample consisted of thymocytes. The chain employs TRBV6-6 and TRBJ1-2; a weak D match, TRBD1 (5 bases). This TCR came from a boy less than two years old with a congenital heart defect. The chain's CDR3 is CASSYGAKVYGYTF. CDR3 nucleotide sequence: TGTGCCAGCAGTTATGGGGCTAAAGTCTATGGCTACACCTTC.